This T cell receptor (beta chain) was identified in a study of early T cells in non-severe SARS-CoV-2 infection. The wider study: Investigators sequenced bulk RNA drawn from unsorted whole blood, and chains remained unpaired.

Individual cDNA molecules received unique molecular identifiers. TCRdb re-derived calls from the 5' RACE reads in MiXCR, one entry per CDR3 protein. The top ten clones hold roughly 2.5% of a sample with tens of thousands of distinct CDR3 sequences, 4.5% to 5.5% of them seen once. Per germline, CDR1 KGHDR and CDR2 SFDVKD. Trimming shortened V by 4 bases and J by 0 bases, and 6 bases separated the two germline ends. The CDR3 has 15 residues. By proportion, this clonotype is medium-sized. Its antigen is not identified. Study-wide results and caveats: Private and CD4 specificities were missed by VDJdb matching, which favored anti-spike CD8 responses.

The clonotype originates from an adult who was a healthcare worker with PCR-confirmed SARS-CoV-2 infection or an uninfected control (not recorded which). The sequenced sample was whole blood. This rearrangement joins TRBV24-1 to TRBJ2-6; the D is unclear. CDR3 loop: CATSEGISGANVLTF. CDR3 coding DNA: TGTGCCACCAGTGAGGGTATCTCTGGGGCCAACGTCCTGACTTTC.